This T cell receptor beta chain was sequenced for a study of beta chain features in type 1 diabetes (dated by TCRdb to the late 2010s). About the investigation overall: No differences in mean age, gender distribution, total cell number or subset yield were found between patients and healthy donors. A total of approximately 100 million sorted cells were examined across all samples, and the number of cells per subset was strongly correlated with RNA yield. The study compared TCRB repertoires of sorted circulating CD4+ T cell subsets between recently diagnosed type 1 diabetes patients and matched healthy donors. Naive and central memory subsets were obtained from all 30 or so donors, but regulatory and stem cell-like memory subsets were isolated from only 8 patients and about eight healthy donors.

Each donor gave one peripheral blood draw, averaging approximately 120 mL, which was collected into heparinised tubes. A BD FACSAria II and a panel including CD45RO, CCR7, CD25, CD127, CD95 and CD27 were used to sort naive, central memory, regulatory and stem cell-like memory CD4+ T cells. A purity above 98% was achieved for all sorted populations. PBMCs were separated immediately by Lymphoprep density gradient centrifugation and were stained directly, without being cultured. Samples were stained and sorted in pairs, with one healthy donor and one patient per experiment, so that batch effects were minimized. The High Capacity cDNA Reverse Transcription Kit was used to reverse transcribe all of the isolated RNA, meaning that expressed TCRB transcripts were what got sequenced. Deep immunoSEQ sequencing was applied to naive, central memory and regulatory T cell samples, giving an average of about 3.4 million total reads per sample. Sorted cells were lysed in RLT buffer and RNA was extracted with DNase-treated RNeasy Micro or Mini kits, depending on cell number. Each cell subset was processed on its own to prevent cross-contamination, while patient and healthy donor samples were processed together. TCRB sequences were amplified from cDNA with the immunoSEQ multiplex PCR, producing 87-bp fragments spanning the CDR3 region. Sequencing of the amplicons was performed on the Illumina HiSeq platform. The published analysis was carried out like this. PCR bias was computationally corrected using synthetic template baselines, reads within Hamming distance 2 were collapsed, and singletons that could not be merged were discarded. Reads were aligned against IMGT so that V, D and J genes, CDR3 length and insertions or deletions at six rearrangement sites could be assigned. Within each subset, clonotype counts were normalized to sorted cell number, after which true diversity and Gini coefficients were computed with the tcR R package. Repertoire sharing was quantified using the overlap coefficient calculated on TCRB nucleotide sequences. Out-of-frame TCRB sequences from naive cells were analyzed as a proxy for the pre-selection repertoire. The clones in this table, taken by TCRdb from immuneACCESS, are in-frame only. Not every clone is retained; where verified, under half of the shortfall comes from an unresolved V gene, and the cause of the rest is unknown. The DNA was the basis for D and trimming; V, J and clone size are from that table. The sample profile shows approximately 330,000 clones; 11% of them were found once. The top ten hold about 0.015% of the sample.

Trimming costs V 8 bases and J 5 bases, and their ends lie 12 bases apart. Reading from cysteine to phenylalanine, the CDR3 counts 13 amino acids. Kept here is only the CDR3 DNA, which spans 39 bases and is read in frame from base 1. The CDR1 and CDR2 encoded by the germline V gene are MGHDK and SYGVNS. Paper-wide results and their limitations: Only small numbers of individuals were included in the HLA sub-analyses, which left unresolved whether HLA type had any influence on TCRB rearrangement. PCR may preferentially amplify shorter templates, but because patient and control samples were amplified and corrected together, any resulting skew would affect both groups equally. At VDJ recombination sites, type 1 diabetes patients had fewer insertions and more deleted nucleotides, which implies abnormalities in thymic rearrangement. In all four CD4+ subsets, TCRB CDR3 length was moderately but significantly shorter in type 1 diabetes patients. Naive, central memory and regulatory TCRB repertoires appeared more similar among patients than among healthy donors. Because cDNA was sequenced instead of genomic DNA, activated cells with high expression could be over-represented, although the groups did not differ in activation or CD3 levels.

Regarding this clone: No cognate antigen has been identified for it. No qualities accompany the bases; no much larger clone lies one base away.

Sequenced sample: naive CD4+ T cells from blood. According to the study, the label for this sample's cell subset or site signals: true naive CD4+ T cells. The source is a woman between 25 and 40 years old in good health. The chain is made from TRBV25-1 and TRBJ1-4; the D gene is not confidently resolved. The CDR3 here reads CASQRVGNEKLFF. Read as DNA, the sequence is TGTGCCAGCCAGAGGGTAGGGAATGAAAAACTGTTTTTT.